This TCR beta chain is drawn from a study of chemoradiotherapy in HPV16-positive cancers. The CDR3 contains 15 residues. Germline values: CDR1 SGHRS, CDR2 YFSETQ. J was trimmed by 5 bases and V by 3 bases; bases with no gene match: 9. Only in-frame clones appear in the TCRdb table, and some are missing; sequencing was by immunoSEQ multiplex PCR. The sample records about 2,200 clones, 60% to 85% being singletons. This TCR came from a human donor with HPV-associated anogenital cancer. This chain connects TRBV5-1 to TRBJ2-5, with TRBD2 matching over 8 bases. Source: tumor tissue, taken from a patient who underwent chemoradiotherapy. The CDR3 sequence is CASSSSGGPGETQYF. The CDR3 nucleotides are TGCGCCAGCAGCTCCAGCGGGGGTCCAGGGGAGACCCAGTACTTC.